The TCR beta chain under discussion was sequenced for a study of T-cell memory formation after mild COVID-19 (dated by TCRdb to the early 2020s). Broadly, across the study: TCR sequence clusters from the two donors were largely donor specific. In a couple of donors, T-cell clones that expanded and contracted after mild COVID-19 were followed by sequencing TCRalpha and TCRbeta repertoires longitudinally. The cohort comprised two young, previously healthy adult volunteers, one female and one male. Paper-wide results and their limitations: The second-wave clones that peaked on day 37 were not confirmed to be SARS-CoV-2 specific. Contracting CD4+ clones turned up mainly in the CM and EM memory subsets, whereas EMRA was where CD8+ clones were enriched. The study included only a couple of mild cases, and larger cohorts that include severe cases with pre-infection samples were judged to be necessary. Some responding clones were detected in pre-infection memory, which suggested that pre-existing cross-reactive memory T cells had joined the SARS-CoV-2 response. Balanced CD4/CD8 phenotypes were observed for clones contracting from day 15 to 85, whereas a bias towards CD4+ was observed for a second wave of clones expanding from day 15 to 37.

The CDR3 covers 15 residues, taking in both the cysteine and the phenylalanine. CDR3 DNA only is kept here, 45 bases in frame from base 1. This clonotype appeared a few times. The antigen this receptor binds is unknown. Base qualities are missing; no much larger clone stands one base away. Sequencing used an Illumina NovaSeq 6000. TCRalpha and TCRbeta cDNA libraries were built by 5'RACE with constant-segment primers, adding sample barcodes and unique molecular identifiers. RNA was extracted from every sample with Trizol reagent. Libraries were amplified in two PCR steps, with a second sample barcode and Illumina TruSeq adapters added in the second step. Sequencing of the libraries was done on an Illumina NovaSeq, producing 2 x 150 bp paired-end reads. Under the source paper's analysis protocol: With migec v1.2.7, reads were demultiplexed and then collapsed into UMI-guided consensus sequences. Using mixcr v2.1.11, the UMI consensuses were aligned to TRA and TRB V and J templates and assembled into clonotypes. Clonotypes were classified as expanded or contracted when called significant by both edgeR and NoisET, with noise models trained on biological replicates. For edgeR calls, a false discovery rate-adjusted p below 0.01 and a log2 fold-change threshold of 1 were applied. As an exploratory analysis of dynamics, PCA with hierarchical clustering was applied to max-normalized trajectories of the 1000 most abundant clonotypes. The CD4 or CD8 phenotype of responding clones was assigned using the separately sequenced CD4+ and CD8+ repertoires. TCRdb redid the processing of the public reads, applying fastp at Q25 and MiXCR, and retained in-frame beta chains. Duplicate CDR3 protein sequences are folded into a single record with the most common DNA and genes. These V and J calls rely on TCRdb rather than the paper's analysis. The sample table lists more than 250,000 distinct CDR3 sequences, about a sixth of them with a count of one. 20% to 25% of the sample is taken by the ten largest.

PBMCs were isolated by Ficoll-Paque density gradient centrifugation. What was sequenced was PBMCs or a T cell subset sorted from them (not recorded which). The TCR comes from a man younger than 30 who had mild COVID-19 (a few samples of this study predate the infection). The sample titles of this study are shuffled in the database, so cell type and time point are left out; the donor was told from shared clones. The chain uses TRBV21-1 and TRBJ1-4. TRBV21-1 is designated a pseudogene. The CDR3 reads CAYSTLPTTNEKLFF. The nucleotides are TGTGCCTATTCGACCTTACCAACAACTAATGAAAAACTGTTTTTT.